This T cell receptor (beta chain) derives from a study of T cells in Graves' hyperthyroidism and ophthalmopathy. RNA transcripts provided the source from which TCR beta CDR3 regions were amplified. HTBI primers drove first-round RT-PCR of the TCR CDR3. TCRdb redid the calling of the multiplex PCR reads with MiXCR, one entry per CDR3 protein. The sample holds roughly 560,000 distinct CDR3 sequences, about 14% seen once. This clonotype was seen ten or more times. Its matching antigen is unknown. From around 11 ml of fresh peripheral blood, PBMCs were isolated. The study, taken as a whole, reports: A 13 V-J signature model discriminated ophthalmopathy versus stable hyperthyroidism. Also found in blood were most expanded thyroid clonotypes above 0.001.

Germline CDR1 and CDR2: DFQATT and SNEGSKA (reference sequence). Trimming at V came to 6 bases and at J to 4 bases, leaving 6 bases not matched to a gene. The CDR3 has 13 residues. This chain links TRBV20-1 with TRBJ2-5, with TRBD1 matching 9 bases. Sequences were obtained from blood. The clonotype comes from a woman between 40 and 55 years old with Graves' ophthalmopathy. CDR3 sequence reads: CSALGQGRETQYF. The CDR3, as DNA: TGCAGTGCCCTTGGACAGGGGCGAGAGACCCAGTACTTC.